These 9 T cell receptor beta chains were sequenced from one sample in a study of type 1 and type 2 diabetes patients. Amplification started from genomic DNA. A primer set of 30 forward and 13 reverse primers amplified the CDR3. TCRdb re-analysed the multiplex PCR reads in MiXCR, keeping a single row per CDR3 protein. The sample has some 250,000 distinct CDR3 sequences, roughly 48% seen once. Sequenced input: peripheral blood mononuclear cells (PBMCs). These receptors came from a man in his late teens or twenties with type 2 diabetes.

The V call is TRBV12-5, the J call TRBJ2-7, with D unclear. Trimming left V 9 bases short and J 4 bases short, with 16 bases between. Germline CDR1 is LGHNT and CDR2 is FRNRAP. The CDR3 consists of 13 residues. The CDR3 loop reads CARGPEVKYEQYF. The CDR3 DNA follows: TGTGCTAGAGGTCCAGAGGTCAAATACGAGCAGTACTTC. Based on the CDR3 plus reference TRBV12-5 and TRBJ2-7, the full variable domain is DARVTQTPRHKVTEMGQEVTMRCQPILGHNTVFWYRQTMMQGLELLAYFRNRAPLDDSGMPKDRFSAEMPDATLATLKIQPSEPRDSAVYFCARGPEVKYEQYFGPGTRLTVT.

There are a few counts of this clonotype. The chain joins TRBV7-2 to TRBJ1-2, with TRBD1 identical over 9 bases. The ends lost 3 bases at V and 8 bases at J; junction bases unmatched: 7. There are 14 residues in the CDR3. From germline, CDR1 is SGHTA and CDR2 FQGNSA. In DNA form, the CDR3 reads TGTGCCAGCAGCTTGAGACAGGGGGAGGAGGGCTACACCTTC. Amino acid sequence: CASSLRQGEEGYTF.

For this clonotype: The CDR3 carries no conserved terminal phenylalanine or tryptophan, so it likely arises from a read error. This CDR3 is CSASFGQQQETQYY. Written as DNA, the CDR3 is TGCAGTGCTAGTTTCGGACAGCAACAAGAGACCCAGTACTAC. V is TRBV20-1 and J is TRBJ2-5; tentative D call: TRBD1 (6 bases). Trimming removed 3 bases from V and 2 bases from J, with 13 bases in between. The CDR3 totals 14 residues. Germline CDR1 and CDR2: DFQATT and SNEGSKA (reference sequence).

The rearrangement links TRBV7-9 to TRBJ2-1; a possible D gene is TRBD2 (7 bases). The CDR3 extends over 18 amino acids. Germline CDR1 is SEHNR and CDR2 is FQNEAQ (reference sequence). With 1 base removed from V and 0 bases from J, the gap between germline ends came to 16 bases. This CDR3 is CASSLEGGALISYNEQFF. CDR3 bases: TGTGCCAGCAGCTTAGAGGGGGGGGCACTTATCTCCTACAATGAGCAGTTCTTC.

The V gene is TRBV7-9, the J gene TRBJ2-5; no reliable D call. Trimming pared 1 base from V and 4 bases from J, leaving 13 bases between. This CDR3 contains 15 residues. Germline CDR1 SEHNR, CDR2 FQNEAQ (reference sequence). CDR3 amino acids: CASSLVDQPGETQYF. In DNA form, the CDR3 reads TGTGCCAGCAGCTTAGTCGACCAGCCGGGAGAGACCCAGTACTTC. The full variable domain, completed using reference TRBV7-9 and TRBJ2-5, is DTGVSQNPRHKITKRGQNVTFRCDPISEHNRLYWYRQTLGQGPEFLTYFQNEAQLEKSRLLSDRFSAERPKGSFSTLEIQRTEQGDSAMYLCASSLVDQPGETQYFGPGTRLLVL.

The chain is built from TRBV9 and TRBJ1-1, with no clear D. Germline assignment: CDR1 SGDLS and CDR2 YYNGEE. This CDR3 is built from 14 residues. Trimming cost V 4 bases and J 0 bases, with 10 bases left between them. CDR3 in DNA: TGTGCCAGCAGCCCACGGACCATGAACACTGAAGCTTTCTTT. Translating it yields CASSPRTMNTEAFF.

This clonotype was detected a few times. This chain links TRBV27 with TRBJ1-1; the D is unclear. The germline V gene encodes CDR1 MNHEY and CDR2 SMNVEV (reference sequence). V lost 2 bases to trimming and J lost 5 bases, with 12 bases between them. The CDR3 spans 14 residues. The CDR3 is CASSLALDTTEAFF. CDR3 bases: TGTGCCAGCAGTTTAGCCCTCGACACGACTGAAGCTTTCTTT.

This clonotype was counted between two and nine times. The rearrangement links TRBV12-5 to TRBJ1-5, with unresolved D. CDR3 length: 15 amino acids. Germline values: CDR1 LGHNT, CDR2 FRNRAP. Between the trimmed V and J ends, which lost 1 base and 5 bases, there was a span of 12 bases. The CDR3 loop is CASGLGAERYQPQHF. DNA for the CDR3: TGTGCTAGTGGTTTGGGCGCGGAAAGATATCAGCCCCAGCATTTT.

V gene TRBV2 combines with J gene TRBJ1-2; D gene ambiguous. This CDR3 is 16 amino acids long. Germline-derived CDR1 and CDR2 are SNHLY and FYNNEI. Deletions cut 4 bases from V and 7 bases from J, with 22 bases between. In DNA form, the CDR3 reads TGTGCCAGCAGTGCCCCCTGGCAGGCGGGAATCTCTGGCTACACCTTC. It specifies CASSAPWQAGISGYTF.